These T cell receptor beta chains were read from a single sample in a study of blood T cells in healthy people across ages. TCRdb ran MiXCR on the 5' RACE reads and lists one entry per CDR3 protein. The table shows about 580,000 distinct CDR3 sequences, with more than 45% occurring only once. The sequenced sample consisted of blood. These receptors were collected from an elderly man in good health. Both conserved end residues are part of each CDR3. The D gene is left open where the match is weak. Some rows have no size entry. The others give once, few or many, or a class for an expanded clone.

J: TRBJ1-5; size: .; D: .; length: 13; V: TRBV4-1; CDR3: CASSQDQGQPQHF; DNA: TGTGCCAGCAGCCAAGATCAGGGCCAGCCCCAGCATTTT
J: TRBJ2-1; size: .; D: .; length: 13; V: TRBV7-3; CDR3: CASSPGASAEQFF; DNA: TGTGCCAGCAGCCCCGGCGCAAGTGCCGAGCAGTTCTTC
J: TRBJ2-1; size: many; D: .; length: 15; V: TRBV6-5; CDR3: CASSYPGALINEQFF; DNA: TGTGCCAGCAGTTACCCGGGGGCCCTGATTAATGAGCAGTTCTTC
J: TRBJ2-7; size: few; D: TRBD2; length: 15; V: TRBV28; CDR3: CASRVAGGSSYEQYF; DNA: TGTGCCAGCAGAGTAGCGGGAGGGTCGTCCTACGAGCAGTACTTC
J: TRBJ2-3; size: few; D: .; length: 14; V: TRBV7-3; CDR3: CASSLVTGADTQYF; DNA: TGTGCCAGCAGCTTAGTAACGGGGGCGGATACGCAGTATTTT
J: TRBJ2-3; size: .; D: .; length: 14; V: TRBV27; CDR3: CASSILPHTDTQYF; DNA: TGTGCCAGCAGCATACTGCCGCACACAGATACGCAGTATTTT
J: TRBJ2-3; size: few; D: TRBD1; length: 15; V: TRBV3-1; CDR3: CASSLDRGYADTQYF; DNA: TGTGCCAGCAGCCTGGACAGGGGATATGCAGATACGCAGTATTTT
J: TRBJ2-5; size: .; D: .; length: 14; V: TRBV10-3; CDR3: CAISEAQGEETQYF; DNA: TGTGCCATCAGTGAGGCCCAGGGAGAAGAGACCCAGTACTTC
J: TRBJ2-7; size: few; D: .; length: 13; V: TRBV20-1; CDR3: CSAWGFVDQKQYF; DNA: TGCAGTGCCTGGGGCTTTGTCGATCAGAAGCAGTACTTC
J: TRBJ2-7; size: few; D: TRBD2; length: 13; V: TRBV29-1; CDR3: CSTGTSGAYEQYF; DNA: TGCAGCACCGGGACTAGCGGTGCCTACGAGCAGTACTTC
J: TRBJ2-6; size: .; D: .; length: 16; V: TRBV11-1; CDR3: CASSLALQAGANVLTF; DNA: TGTGCCAGCAGCTTAGCGTTACAGGCTGGGGCCAACGTCCTGACTTTC
J: TRBJ1-5; size: .; D: .; length: 15; V: TRBV7-2; CDR3: CASSLDSGYGQPQHF; DNA: TGTGCCAGCAGCTTAGACTCAGGGTACGGTCAGCCCCAGCATTTT
J: TRBJ2-1; size: .; D: TRBD2; length: 13; V: TRBV20-1; CDR3: CSARGWTSPKQFF; DNA: TGCAGTGCTAGGGGCTGGACTAGCCCTAAGCAGTTCTTC
J: TRBJ2-3; size: .; D: TRBD2; length: 17; V: TRBV7-2; CDR3: CASSPPGLAGSADTQYF; DNA: TGTGCCAGCAGCCCCCCGGGACTAGCGGGGTCGGCAGATACGCAGTATTTT
J: TRBJ2-5; size: .; D: .; length: 13; V: TRBV5-1; CDR3: CASSLAVGNEQYF; DNA: TGCGCCAGCAGCTTGGCGGTCGGCAATGAGCAGTACTTC
J: TRBJ2-1; size: .; D: .; length: 15; V: TRBV25-1; CDR3: CASSVFTKSYNEQFF; DNA: TGTGCCAGCAGTGTATTTACAAAATCCTACAATGAGCAGTTCTTC
J: TRBJ1-2; size: .; D: .; length: 13; V: TRBV19; CDR3: CASRPGRSYGYTF; DNA: TGTGCCAGTAGGCCCGGCAGGAGCTATGGCTACACCTTC
J: TRBJ1-5; size: few; D: TRBD1; length: 14; V: TRBV5-1; CDR3: CASSAGTGDQPQHF; DNA: TGCGCCAGCAGCGCCGGGACAGGGGATCAGCCCCAGCATTTT
J: TRBJ2-7; size: few; D: .; length: 14; V: TRBV7-2; CDR3: CASSFQGSLNEQYF; DNA: TGTGCCAGCAGCTTTCAGGGATCTCTGAACGAGCAGTACTTC
J: TRBJ2-7; size: many; D: .; length: 12; V: TRBV6-5; CDR3: CASSYPGDEQYF; DNA: TGTGCCAGCAGCTACCCGGGGGACGAGCAGTACTTC
J: TRBJ1-2; size: few; D: .; length: 13; V: TRBV20-1; CDR3: CSAREPRTYGYTF; DNA: TGCAGTGCTAGAGAACCCCGGACCTATGGCTACACCTTC
J: TRBJ2-7; size: once; D: .; length: 15; V: TRBV4-3; CDR3: CASSQDRLRSYEQYF; DNA: TGCGCCAGCAGCCAAGATCGACTAAGATCCTACGAGCAGTACTTC
J: TRBJ1-2; size: .; D: TRBD1; length: 14; V: TRBV28; CDR3: CASSPGDREFGYTF; DNA: TGTGCCAGCAGTCCAGGGGACAGGGAGTTTGGCTACACCTTC
J: TRBJ2-1; size: many; D: .; length: 13; V: TRBV6-5; CDR3: CASSTGLRNEQFF; DNA: TGTGCCAGCAGCACCGGACTGCGCAATGAGCAGTTCTTC
J: TRBJ2-1; size: few; D: TRBD2; length: 16; V: TRBV20-1; CDR3: CSASYLRTRPLNEQFF; DNA: TGCAGTGCTAGCTACCTCCGGACTAGGCCTCTTAATGAGCAGTTCTTC
J: TRBJ2-3; size: many; D: .; length: 14; V: TRBV29-1; CDR3: CSVPSEGGTDTQYF; DNA: TGCAGCGTCCCCAGTGAGGGAGGAACAGATACGCAGTATTTT
J: TRBJ1-2; size: .; D: TRBD1; length: 15; V: TRBV7-9; CDR3: CASSSGTGRIWSYTF; DNA: TGTGCCAGCAGCTCCGGGACAGGGAGGATCTGGAGCTACACCTTC
J: TRBJ2-2; size: .; D: .; length: 14; V: TRBV2; CDR3: CASKLLSNTGELFF; DNA: TGTGCCAGCAAGCTACTGTCGAACACCGGGGAGCTGTTTTTT
J: TRBJ2-3; size: .; D: TRBD2; length: 14; V: TRBV4-3; CDR3: CASSVAGDADTQYF; DNA: TGCGCCAGCAGCGTAGCGGGAGATGCCGATACGCAGTATTTT
J: TRBJ2-3; size: few; D: TRBD2; length: 17; V: TRBV4-3; CDR3: CASSQTSGRTSTDTQYF; DNA: TGCGCCAGCAGCCAGACTAGCGGCCGGACTAGCACAGATACGCAGTATTTT
J: TRBJ2-3; size: few; D: TRBD2; length: 15; V: TRBV7-2; CDR3: CASSFQAGREDTQYF; DNA: TGTGCCAGCAGCTTCCAAGCGGGACGGGAAGATACGCAGTATTTT
J: TRBJ1-2; size: .; D: .; length: 16; V: TRBV20-1; CDR3: CSASPPGRPSNYGYTF; DNA: TGCAGTGCTAGCCCCCCCGGGAGACCCTCAAACTATGGCTACACCTTC
J: TRBJ2-1; size: few; D: .; length: 16; V: TRBV7-9; CDR3: CASSLDPGKSYNEQFF; DNA: TGTGCCAGCAGCTTAGATCCAGGGAAATCCTACAATGAGCAGTTCTTC
J: TRBJ2-1; size: .; D: .; length: 15; V: TRBV4-2; CDR3: CARSQDMQPRYEQFF; DNA: TGTGCCAGGAGCCAAGATATGCAGCCTCGGTATGAGCAGTTCTTC
J: TRBJ1-4; size: .; D: .; length: 13; V: TRBV2; CDR3: CASKQGSGEKLFF; DNA: TGTGCCAGCAAGCAGGGTTCGGGAGAAAAACTGTTTTTT
J: TRBJ2-3; size: .; D: .; length: 17; V: TRBV7-2; CDR3: CASSLRSGVLSPDTQYF; DNA: TGTGCCAGCAGCTTAAGGTCAGGGGTCCTGAGCCCAGATACGCAGTATTTT
J: TRBJ1-2; size: .; D: TRBD1; length: 15; V: TRBV25-1; CDR3: CASSSRTGVHYGHTF; DNA: TGTGCCAGCAGTTCCCGGACAGGGGTGCACTATGGCCACACCTTC
J: TRBJ2-1; size: .; D: .; length: 12; V: TRBV29-1; CDR3: CSVGRGTNEQFF; DNA: TGCAGCGTTGGGCGGGGAACCAATGAGCAGTTCTTC
J: TRBJ2-3; size: few; D: TRBD2; length: 15; V: TRBV7-2; CDR3: CASSLVPGGTNTQYF; DNA: TGTGCCAGCAGCTTAGTCCCGGGAGGAACGAATACGCAGTATTTT
J: TRBJ2-3; size: .; D: .; length: 15; V: TRBV6-2/TRBV6-3; CDR3: CASSEGESSTDTQYF; DNA: TGTGCCAGCAGTGAGGGAGAGAGTAGCACAGATACGCAGTATTTT
J: TRBJ2-1; size: few; D: .; length: 14; V: TRBV20-1; CDR3: CSASREVAQDEQFF; DNA: TGCAGTGCCTCCCGAGAAGTAGCCCAGGATGAGCAGTTCTTC
J: TRBJ2-5; size: many; D: TRBD2; length: 14; V: TRBV29-1; CDR3: CSVHPGTSSETQYF; DNA: TGCAGCGTTCATCCCGGGACTAGCAGTGAGACCCAGTACTTC
J: TRBJ1-1; size: few; D: TRBD1; length: 12; V: TRBV7-9; CDR3: CASSNRGTEAFF; DNA: TGTGCCAGCAGCAACAGGGGCACTGAAGCTTTCTTT
J: TRBJ1-1; size: .; D: .; length: 14; V: TRBV5-1; CDR3: CASSMTMGNTEAFF; DNA: TGCGCCAGCAGCATGACAATGGGGAACACTGAAGCTTTCTTT
J: TRBJ2-5; size: .; D: .; length: 13; V: TRBV14; CDR3: CASSQAHRQVMYF; DNA: TGTGCCAGCAGCCAAGCCCATAGACAGGTCATGTACTTC
J: TRBJ2-3; size: .; D: .; length: 12; V: TRBV29-1; CDR3: CSAEPGTDTQYF; DNA: TGCAGCGCCGAGCCCGGGACAGATACGCAGTATTTT
J: TRBJ2-5; size: few; D: .; length: 15; V: TRBV3-1; CDR3: CASSLFVGYQETQYF; DNA: TGTGCCAGCAGCCTTTTCGTAGGATACCAAGAGACCCAGTACTTC
J: TRBJ2-1; size: .; D: .; length: 14; V: TRBV7-3; CDR3: CASSSRARGDEQFF; DNA: TGTGCCAGCAGCTCGAGGGCGCGTGGCGATGAGCAGTTCTTC
J: TRBJ2-1; size: once; D: TRBD2; length: 16; V: TRBV2; CDR3: CASRRLAGGPVNEQFF; DNA: TGTGCCAGCAGGCGACTAGCGGGGGGGCCGGTGAATGAGCAGTTCTTC
J: TRBJ2-5; size: few; D: TRBD1; length: 13; V: TRBV29-1; CDR3: CSVAGQGAETQYF; DNA: TGCAGCGTTGCGGGACAGGGGGCCGAGACCCAGTACTTC
J: TRBJ1-5; size: many; D: .; length: 13; V: TRBV6-1; CDR3: CASGLTGNQPQHF; DNA: TGTGCCAGCGGACTGACGGGCAATCAGCCCCAGCATTTT
J: TRBJ2-1; size: .; D: TRBD2; length: 15; V: TRBV9; CDR3: CASSIGTSGRNEQFF; DNA: TGTGCCAGCAGCATAGGGACTAGCGGGAGAAATGAGCAGTTCTTC
J: TRBJ2-1; size: few; D: TRBD2; length: 15; V: TRBV7-9; CDR3: CASSLGGSGSNEQFF; DNA: TGTGCCAGCAGCTTAGGAGGAAGCGGGAGTAATGAGCAGTTCTTC